This T cell receptor (beta chain) was documented in a study of blood T cell repertoires in COVID-19 (dated by TCRdb to 2018 to 2021). As for the study more broadly: Samples from collaborators originated in the United States, Italy and Spain and spanned both the acute and convalescent phases of COVID-19. The repertoires were released in a freely available public database meant as a resource for research on the immune response to SARS-CoV-2. Where available, HLA class I and class II types were taken from metadata supplied by the sample provider and were not determined by assay-based typing. The material from the prospective study consisted of cDNA or gDNA derived from T cells, B-cell-depleted T cells, or PBMCs. A de-identified subject ID, COVID-19 status, age in years and sex were almost always included in the sample metadata. Deeply sampled blood TCRbeta repertoires from subjects exposed to, actively infected with, or recovered from COVID-19 were included in the dataset. The samples were drawn from the first 160 participants of the ongoing ImmuneRACE study and from under 1,500 subjects provided by 6 global collaborators. Results the study describes overall, beyond this receptor: The quantity of clinical and demographic metadata differed by source and by participant and was supplied without curation.

A note on this clone: It lacks a known antigen. Qualities for individual bases were not recorded, and no much larger clone is one base off.

The collaborating institutions used their own protocols to collect whole blood in K2EDTA tubes. For TCRbeta analysis, collaborator samples were shipped as frozen whole blood, as isolated PBMCs, or as DNA extracted from either sample type. CDR1 and CDR2, looked up from the germline V gene (reference sequence), are LNHDA and SQIVND. V is shortened by 7 bases, J by 4 bases, and the region joining them spans 14 bases. The CDR3 numbers 14 residues from cysteine through phenylalanine. Here the CDR3 DNA is all that survives: 42 bases in frame from base 1. TCRbeta CDR3 regions were amplified from genomic DNA by means of the immunoSEQ Assay, a bias-controlled multiplex PCR. Under the source paper's analysis protocol: The number of nucleated cells in each sample was estimated by amplification of reference gene primers within the assay. Sequence reads were collapsed and filtered to measure the absolute abundance of every unique TCRbeta CDR3 rearrangement. For each sample, productive Simpson clonality was calculated by taking the square root of Simpson's diversity index across productive rearrangements. TCRdb took over this immuneACCESS table, retaining in-frame rearrangements with V and J assigned. Such tables are incomplete; in checked studies, under half of the missing clones stem from an unresolved V gene, and the remainder is unexplained. For V, J and clone size, that table is used; D and trimming come from the DNA. The sample has roughly 45,000 clones on record, almost 85% of them singletons. About a quarter of the sample rests with the top ten.

The receptor was isolated from a woman aged 55 to 70 with acute or convalescent COVID-19. The specimen was peripheral blood. The sequence links TRBV19 to TRBJ1-5, with a weak D call of TRBD1 (6 bases match). The CDR3 protein sequence reads: CASKSGQMNQPQHF. The DNA is as follows: TGTGCCAGTAAATCCGGACAGATGAATCAGCCCCAGCATTTT.